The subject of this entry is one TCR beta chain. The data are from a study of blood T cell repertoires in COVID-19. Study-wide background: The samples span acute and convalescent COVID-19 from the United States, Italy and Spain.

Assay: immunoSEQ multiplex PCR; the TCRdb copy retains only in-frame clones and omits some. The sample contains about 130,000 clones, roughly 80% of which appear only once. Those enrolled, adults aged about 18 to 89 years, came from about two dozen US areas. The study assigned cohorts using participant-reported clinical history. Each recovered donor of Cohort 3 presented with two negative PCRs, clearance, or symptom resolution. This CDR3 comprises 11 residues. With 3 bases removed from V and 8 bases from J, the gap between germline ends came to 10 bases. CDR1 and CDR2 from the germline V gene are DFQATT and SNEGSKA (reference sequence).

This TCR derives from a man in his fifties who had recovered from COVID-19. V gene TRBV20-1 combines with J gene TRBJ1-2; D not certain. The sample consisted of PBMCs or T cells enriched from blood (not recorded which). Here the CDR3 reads CSARGQAGYTF. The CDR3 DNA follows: TGCAGTGCTAGGGGTCAGGCGGGCTACACCTTC.